The entry that follows covers one TCR beta chain sequence. Its antigen is not identified. Germline trimming cut 3 bases from V and 4 bases from J; bases unmatched to any gene: 5. There are 14 residues in the CDR3. The germline gives CDR1 MGHDK, CDR2 SYGVNS. TCRdb re-analysed the reads in MiXCR, keeping a single row per CDR3 protein. The repertoire holds roughly 10,000 distinct CDR3 sequences, roughly 18% seen once, with around 1.2% in the top ten. This sample stems from a study of liver allograft versus peripheral blood T cells. At the level of the study: The authors compared T cell receptor repertoires in transplanted livers with recipients' peripheral blood repertoires. Overall study results and limits: Liver allograft repertoires of T cell receptors reportedly diverged from peripheral blood repertoires.

This receptor was taken from a human patient who had a liver transplant. The T cells may come from the graft donor. The V and J genes are TRBV25-1 and TRBJ2-7; 8 nucleotides align to TRBD1. The CDR3 DNA is TGTGCCAGCAGTGACCGACAGGGGAGGTACGAGCAGTACTTC. The encoded protein is CASSDRQGRYEQYF.